Listed below are T cell receptor beta chains from one sample, sequenced in a study of early stage breast cancer tumors. Clones were sequenced by immunoSEQ multiplex PCR, and TCRdb holds only the in-frame ones, with some missing. The sample has more than 65,000 clones, 80% seen once. Sequenced input: blood. Receptor source: a person aged 40 to 50 with breast cancer. Each CDR3 is given with its conserved first and last residue. The order of the fields is V gene, J gene, D gene, clone size, CDR3 protein. The D gene is left open where the match is weak. Some rows have no size entry. The others give once, few or many, or a class for an expanded clone.

TRBV2	TRBJ2-5	TRBD1	.	CAIEDRQETQYF
TRBV28	TRBJ1-5	.	.	CASSPALSGQPQHF
TRBV18	TRBJ2-3	TRBD2	.	CASSPRLAGGRTDTQYF
TRBV6-1	TRBJ2-1	.	.	CASSLLDYEQFF
TRBV18	TRBJ1-5	TRBD1	.	CASSPQGAGDQPQHF
TRBV10-3	TRBJ1-3	TRBD1	few	CAITGQVSSGNTIYF
TRBV28	TRBJ1-5	.	.	CASSLFGGSNQPQHF
TRBV28	TRBJ2-6	.	.	CASSPQGGGANVLTF
TRBV2	TRBJ2-7	TRBD1	.	CASSVRQGASEQYF
TRBV19	TRBJ2-3	.	.	CASSNDGMYTDTQYF
TRBV29-1	TRBJ1-2	.	once	CSVTGGYTF
TRBV4-2	TRBJ1-2	.	.	CASSQGSGGNQNYGYTF
TRBV19	TRBJ2-1	.	.	CASSQVGEQFF
TRBV10-3	TRBJ1-1	.	.	CAIRGGGSTEAFF
TRBV18	TRBJ2-3	.	.	CASSDRKSTDTQYF
TRBV9	TRBJ2-7	.	.	CASSEGMGAGYEQYF
TRBV7-2	TRBJ2-2	.	.	CASSLGQGPYTGELFF
TRBV19	TRBJ2-4	TRBD1	once	CASSTRQGSIQYF
TRBV7-3	TRBJ2-1	.	few	CASSPDGSGDEQFF
TRBV28	TRBJ1-2	.	few	CASSLTSFYGYTF
TRBV7-9	TRBJ2-7	TRBD1	.	CASSLEGTGVYEQYF
TRBV6-1	TRBJ1-5	.	.	CASSDQPQHF
TRBV15	TRBJ2-6	.	.	CATSRGQSSGANVLTF
TRBV18	TRBJ1-1	.	few	CASSQGIEAFF
TRBV14	TRBJ2-1	.	.	CASSHDRLQLSSYNEQFF
TRBV11-2	TRBJ2-3	.	.	CASSLAPGSTDTQYF
TRBV6-1	TRBJ1-4	.	.	CASRTGVATNEKLFF
TRBV4-1	TRBJ2-5	TRBD1	.	CASSQWGQGALGETQYF
TRBV11-2	TRBJ2-7	.	once	CASRLRITHSYEQYF
TRBV6-5	TRBJ1-1	.	.	CASSYSGPSGTEAFF
TRBV7-2	TRBJ2-3	.	.	CASSPGQLTDTQYF
TRBV28	TRBJ1-1	.	once	CASRGGGRDTEAFF
TRBV28	TRBJ2-7	.	.	CASSLAGPYEQYF
TRBV9	TRBJ2-2	TRBD2	.	CASSPQIAGNTGELFF
TRBV4-2	TRBJ2-3	.	.	CASSQDREYADTQYF
TRBV2	TRBJ2-1	TRBD1	.	CASSSQGVAYNEQFF
TRBV6-5	TRBJ1-3	.	.	CASHGPTSGNTIYF
TRBV12-5	TRBJ1-1	.	.	CASGLGQAGAFF
TRBV7-9	TRBJ2-5	.	.	CASSLAGETQYF
TRBV6-4	TRBJ2-3	.	.	CASSDRGTVTDTQYF
TRBV18	TRBJ2-6	TRBD2	.	CASLPGGGSGANVLTF
TRBV27	TRBJ1-1	.	.	CASSFYNRTNTEAFF
TRBV10-3	TRBJ1-3	TRBD1	.	CAISATGGTGNTIYF
TRBV28	TRBJ1-1	.	.	CASTLNTEAFF
TRBV28	TRBJ1-5	.	.	CASSFGQNQPQHF